Below, 8 T cell receptor beta chains from the same sample are listed, as sequenced in a study of blood T cells in healthy people across ages (dated by TCRdb to about 2015). Library construction relied on 5' RACE. TCRdb shows the sequencer as Illumina HiSeq 2500. A second PCR of roughly 7 to 11 cycles was performed with a sample-barcoded 5' primer and a J-beta primer mix. TCRdb's own reprocessing of the public reads used fastp at Q25 and MiXCR and kept productive beta chains. Each CDR3 protein appears once, grouped with its most common genes and DNA. This sample lists 800,000 to 1,000,000 distinct CDR3 sequences; approximately 49% were detected once. The ten largest make up 13% of the sample. Sequences were obtained from blood. These receptors were taken from a young man in good health.

Here the CDR3 reads CASRGTGNTYEQYF. In DNA, the CDR3 is TGTGCCAGCAGGGGAACAGGGAACACTTACGAGCAGTACTTC. The V call is TRBV25-1, the J call TRBJ2-7; D might be TRBD1 (6 bases). The CDR3 consists of 14 residues. V gave up 6 bases and J gave up 4 bases, with 16 bases separating them. Germline V CDR1 and CDR2: MGHDK, SYGVNS.

The chain carries TRBV12-3 or TRBV12-4 and TRBJ1-3; D is ambiguous. The V end lost 3 bases, the J end lost 0 bases, and 6 bases lay between the germline ends. The CDR3 has 14 residues. The CDR3 loop reads CASSLGYSGNTIYF. CDR3 in DNA: TGTGCCAGCAGTTTGGGCTACTCTGGAAACACCATATATTTT.

This clonotype was seen more than once but under ten times. The chain employs TRBV25-1 and TRBJ2-3; 10 bases fit TRBD2. The germline V gene encodes CDR1 MGHDK and CDR2 SYGVNS. The V and J ends lost 4 bases and 3 bases, in that order; junction bases with no gene match: 10. The CDR3 length is 17 residues. CDR3 bases: TGTGCCAGCAGTGCCCCTGGAAGCGGGGGGGCAACAGATACGCAGTATTTT. This sequence encodes CASSAPGSGGATDTQYF.

The rearrangement uses TRBV30 and TRBJ2-5; perhaps TRBD2 as D (5 bases). The J call could be wrong; TRBJ2-7 is a better fit for the DNA end. Germline assignment: CDR1 GTSNPN and CDR2 SVGIG (reference sequence). The CDR3 contains 13 residues. The CDR3 bases are TGTGCCTGGAGCGGGGTGGTCTCCTACGAGCAGTACTTC. Its translation is CAWSGVVSYEQYF.

The chain recombines TRBV7-3 with TRBJ2-2, with D perhaps matching TRBD1 or TRBD2 (6 bases each). The CDR3 contains 15 residues. V lost 1 base to trimming and J lost 2 bases, with 8 bases between them. From germline, CDR1 is SGHTA and CDR2 FQGTGA. DNA of the CDR3: TGTGCCAGCAGCTTAAAGGGGGGTAACACCGGGGAGCTGTTTTTT. Its protein is CASSLKGGNTGELFF.

This rearrangement joins TRBV7-9 to TRBJ2-7; possibly TRBD1 or TRBD2 for D (5 bases each). V was clipped by 5 bases and J by 4 bases, with 12 bases between them. Germline V gene lookup returns CDR1 SEHNR and CDR2 FQNEAQ (reference sequence). The CDR3 covers 13 residues. This CDR3 reads CASSRRDQYEQYF. The CDR3, as DNA: TGTGCCAGCAGCCGCCGGGACCAGTACGAGCAGTACTTC.

Only a few counts were recorded for this clonotype. The chain couples TRBV28 to TRBJ2-7, with 7 bases aligning to TRBD1. V lost 6 bases, J lost 4 bases, and 12 bases stayed unmatched. Per the germline V gene, CDR1 is MDHEN and CDR2 is SYDVKM. The CDR3 consists of 15 residues. Here the CDR3 DNA reads TGTGCCAGCAGCTCGATGGGGACAGAAAATTACGAGCAGTACTTC. This codes for CASSSMGTENYEQYF.

The CDR3 reads CASSLASGPLSGANVLTF. CDR3 DNA: TGCGCCAGCAGCCTAGCGTCGGGACCGCTCTCTGGGGCCAACGTCCTGACTTTC. The V and J genes are TRBV5-1 and TRBJ2-6; D might be TRBD2 (6 bases). V shed 4 bases and J shed 0 bases, with 17 bases lying between them. This CDR3 comprises 18 residues. The germline gives CDR1 SGHRS, CDR2 YFSETQ.